These 24 T cell receptor beta chains came from one sample sequenced in a study of human T cells and chemical hapten exposure. The time point denotes: patch test 2, 6 weeks after DPC sensitization. Sample treatment: therapeutic diphenylcyclopropenone sensitization with weekly scalp DPC. MiXCR, applied by TCRdb to the RACE reads, yields one record per CDR3 protein. The sample lists approximately 80,000 distinct CDR3 sequences; about 9.4% were seen once. Material: whole blood, obtained in connection with sensitization to the hapten diphenylcyclopropenone (DPC). The receptors were gathered from a woman aged 25 to 39 with alopecia areata. Some clones in this sample may be carry-over from other donors' samples.

V and J are TRBV6-5 and TRBJ1-4, with no clear D. V gave up 6 bases and J gave up 8 bases, with 10 bases separating them. Germline-derived CDR1 and CDR2 are MNHEY and SVGAGI. The CDR3 runs to 12 residues. The CDR3 sequence: CASSDKREKLFF. CDR3 sequence (DNA): TGTGCCAGCAGCGACAAACGAGAAAAACTGTTTTTT.

This clonotype was seen at least ten times. The chain combines TRBV7-6 with TRBJ2-2, with 13 bases fitting TRBD2. Germline CDR1 and CDR2: SGHVS and FNYEAQ. V gave up 6 bases and J gave up 4 bases; unmatched junction bases: 8. The CDR3 contains 17 residues. The CDR3 loop is CASRRTSGGLTTGELFF. The CDR3 region has the DNA TGTGCCAGCAGAAGGACTAGCGGGGGCCTTACCACCGGGGAGCTGTTTTTT. The full variable domain, in which reference TRBV7-6 and TRBJ2-2 provide the parts outside the CDR3, is GAGVSQSPRYKVTKRGQDVALRCDPISGHVSLYWYRQALGQGPEFLTYFNYEAQQDKSGLPNDRFSAERPEGSISTLTIQRTEQRDSAMYRCASRRTSGGLTTGELFFGEGSRLTVL.

This clonotype came up a few times. This chain joins TRBV29-1 and TRBJ2-2; the D gene is possibly TRBD1 (6 bases). V lost 4 bases and J lost 3, with 15 bases in between. This CDR3 has 15 amino acids. Germline CDR1 SQVTM, CDR2 ANQGSEA. CDR3 DNA sequence: TGCAGCGTTGCGGTACAGGGTGGATACACCGGGGAGCTGTTTTTT. Encoded protein: CSVAVQGGYTGELFF.

In this sample, this clonotype turned up many times. V and J are TRBV18 and TRBJ2-6, with D perhaps TRBD1 (5 bases). The V and J ends lost 1 base and 0 bases respectively, with 10 bases between them. Per germline, CDR1 KGHSH and CDR2 LQKENI. This CDR3 has 17 residues. The DNA of the CDR3 is TGTGCCAGCTCACCACTAGGGGCTAGCTCTGGGGCCAACGTCCTGACTTTC. Translated, it gives CASSPLGASSGANVLTF.

This clonotype was seen at least ten times. The chain links TRBV19 to TRBJ1-4, with a possible D match to TRBD1 (6 bases). Per germline, CDR1 LNHDA and CDR2 SQIVND (reference sequence). This CDR3 is built from 16 residues. V lost 8 bases and J 4 bases, leaving 20 bases between the germline ends. CDR3 coding DNA: TGTGCCAGTCGCCGACAGGTCGGAGAGTTTAATGAAAAACTGTTTTTT. Its protein is CASRRQVGEFNEKLFF.

This clonotype was recorded many times. The V gene is TRBV18, the J gene TRBJ1-1, with unresolved D. This CDR3 spans 13 amino acids. Trimming cost V 3 bases and J 1 base, with 6 bases left between them. Germline loops: CDR1 KGHSH, CDR2 LQKENI. The CDR3 protein is CASSPNRNTEAFF. In DNA form, the CDR3 reads TGTGCCAGCTCACCGAACAGGAACACTGAAGCTTTCTTT.

There are many counts of this clonotype. V is TRBV4-1 and J is TRBJ1-2; D may be TRBD1 (5 bases). With 0 bases removed from V and 4 bases from J, the gap between germline ends came to 12 bases. The CDR3 is made up of 15 amino acids. Germline assignment: CDR1 MGHRA and CDR2 YSYEKL. The CDR3 loop reads CASSQDEGKLYGYTF. In DNA, the CDR3 is TGCGCCAGCAGCCAAGATGAGGGGAAACTCTATGGCTACACCTTC.

This clonotype has at least ten counts. This chain uses TRBV7-2 with TRBJ2-7; D is possibly TRBD1 (6 bases). With 6 bases removed from V and 3 bases from J, the gap between germline ends came to 18 bases. Germline V gene sequence: CDR1 SGHTA, CDR2 FQGNSA. The CDR3 has 15 amino acids. CDR3: CASSRTGPGGYEQYF. The CDR3 DNA reads as TGTGCCAGCAGTCGTACAGGGCCTGGAGGCTACGAGCAGTACTTC.

This clonotype was detected ten times or more. The genes are TRBV29-1 and TRBJ1-1; D not certain. Germline CDR1 and CDR2: SQVTM and ANQGSEA. Deletions cut 4 bases from V and 0 bases from J, with 9 bases between. CDR3 length: 13 amino acids. In DNA form, the CDR3 reads TGCAGCGTTGTTAGACGGCTGAACACTGAAGCTTTCTTT. Protein sequence: CSVVRRLNTEAFF.

In the case of this clonotype: This may stem from a read error, because a much larger clone lies one nucleotide away. This rearrangement joins TRBV12-3 or TRBV12-4 to TRBJ1-1; the D is unclear. The CDR3 spans 13 residues. CDR3 sequence: CDSSFAWGTEAFF. The CDR3 DNA reads as TGTGACAGCAGTTTTGCTTGGGGCACTGAAGCTTTCTTT.

This clonotype has ten or more counts. The chain couples TRBV5-4 to TRBJ2-2; no definite D call. CDR1 and CDR2 (germline): SGHNT, YYREEE (reference sequence). V lost 3 bases and J lost 9, with 6 bases in between. The CDR3 runs to 11 residues. CDR3 region: CASSSGWELFF. Here the CDR3 DNA reads TGTGCCAGCAGCTCGGGTTGGGAGCTGTTTTTT.

This clonotype was counted between two and nine times. This chain links TRBV20-1 with TRBJ1-1; 8 bases align to TRBD1. V shed 5 bases, J shed 1 base, and the junction held 9 bases outside the gene matches. This CDR3 contains 15 residues. Germline V gene sequence: CDR1 DFQATT, CDR2 SNEGSKA (reference sequence). For the CDR3, the DNA is TGCAGTGCTTCAAGGGGGGACAGGAGGAACACTGAAGCTTTCTTT. Protein: CSASRGDRRNTEAFF.

This clonotype showed up many times. The gene calls are TRBV20-1 and TRBJ1-2; 8 nucleotides align to TRBD1. The CDR3 consists of 13 residues. V gave up 3 bases and J gave up 4 bases; unmatched junction bases: 4. CDR1 and CDR2 (germline): DFQATT, SNEGSKA (reference sequence). Written as DNA, the CDR3 is TGCAGTGCTAGCCCAGACAGGGGCTATGGCTACACCTTC. It translates to CSASPDRGYGYTF.

This clonotype was counted ten times or more. The rearrangement links TRBV29-1 to TRBJ2-3; 7 bases line up with TRBD2. This CDR3 comprises 11 residues. V dropped 6 bases and J dropped 9; count of bases not matched to a gene: 6. CDR1 and CDR2 from the germline V gene are SQVTM and ANQGSEA. This chain's CDR3 is CSVGLTETQYF. CDR3 in DNA: TGCAGCGTGGGACTAACGGAAACGCAGTATTTT.

This clonotype was detected ten times or more. This sequence joins TRBV19 and TRBJ2-5; D not resolved. The CDR3 runs 14 residues. Germline CDR1 reads LNHDA; CDR2 reads SQIVND (reference sequence). Between the trimmed V and J ends, which lost 3 bases and 1 base, there was a span of 9 bases. CDR3 amino acids: CASSMRPLQETQYF. The CDR3 region has the DNA TGTGCCAGTAGTATGAGGCCTCTCCAAGAGACCCAGTACTTC.

At least ten counts were recorded for this clonotype. This rearrangement joins TRBV6-5 to TRBJ2-7; D call uncertain. The CDR3 is 12 residues long. Per germline, CDR1 MNHEY and CDR2 SVGAGI. V lost 4 bases and J 7 bases, leaving 11 bases between the germline ends. CDR3 sequence reads: CASSSGSREQYF. CDR3 bases: TGTGCCAGCAGTTCAGGCTCTAGGGAGCAGTACTTC.

This clonotype was detected ten times or more. J is TRBJ2-1 and V is TRBV11-2; D uncertain. Germline V gene data show CDR1 as SGHAT and CDR2 as FQNNGV. The V gene lost 2 bases and the J gene lost 7 bases, with 12 bases spanning the gap. The CDR3 length is 14 residues. CDR3 bases: TGTGCCAGCAGCTTAAATGGGGTTAGAAATGAGCAGTTCTTC. This codes for CASSLNGVRNEQFF.

The sample holds a few counts of this clonotype. This rearrangement joins TRBV12-3 or TRBV12-4 to TRBJ2-3; a possible D gene is TRBD1 (6 bases). This CDR3 is 14 amino acids long. V lost 2 bases and J lost 5, with 11 bases in between. The chain's CDR3 is CASSLLGAEDTQYF. Written as DNA, the CDR3 is TGTGCCAGCAGTTTACTGGGGGCCGAAGATACGCAGTATTTT.

This clonotype was recorded a few times. The chain uses TRBV7-9 and TRBJ1-2; no firm D call. This CDR3 has 13 amino acids. V lost 5 bases and J lost 4, with 11 bases in between. Germline loops: CDR1 SEHNR, CDR2 FQNEAQ (reference sequence). The CDR3 sequence is CASSPLPGYGYTF. The CDR3 region has the DNA TGTGCCAGCAGCCCCCTTCCGGGCTATGGCTACACCTTC.

This clonotype was detected ten times or more. V gene TRBV28 combines with J gene TRBJ1-6; a weak D match, TRBD1 (6 bases). The germline V gene encodes CDR1 MDHEN and CDR2 SYDVKM. The CDR3 contains 14 residues. Trimming shortened V by 5 bases and J by 8 bases, and 13 bases separated the two germline ends. CDR3 region: CASSPIDRYSPLHF. The CDR3, as DNA: TGTGCCAGCAGTCCGATAGACAGGTATTCACCCCTCCACTTT.

This clonotype came up many times. The rearrangement links TRBV11-1 to TRBJ2-1, with TRBD2 identical over 10 bases. Per the germline V gene, CDR1 is SGHAT and CDR2 is FQDESV (reference sequence). Losses at the gene ends were 1 base for V and 6 bases for J; bases not matched to a gene: 3. This CDR3 is built from 15 residues. In DNA, the CDR3 is TGTGCCAGCAGCTTAGGGACTAGCGGACCCAATGAGCAGTTCTTC. Translating gives CASSLGTSGPNEQFF. Looking up the rest from reference TRBV11-1 and TRBJ2-1 gives the full variable domain: EAEVAQSPRYKITEKSQAVAFWCDPISGHATLYWYRQILGQGPELLVQFQDESVVDDSQLPKDRFSAERLKGVDSTLKIQPAELGDSAMYLCASSLGTSGPNEQFFGPGTRLTVL.

The gene calls are TRBV20-1 and TRBJ2-1; possibly TRBD2 for D (7 bases). This CDR3 has 13 amino acids. Germline V gene sequence: CDR1 DFQATT, CDR2 SNEGSKA (reference sequence). The germline V and J ends were trimmed by 6 bases and 6 bases, with 15 bases remaining between them. CDR3 amino acids: CSARGGGINEQFF. Here the CDR3 DNA reads TGCAGTGCCCGAGGGGGGGGGATCAATGAGCAGTTCTTC.

This clonotype was detected many times. This chain connects TRBV20-1 to TRBJ2-7, with 8 positions matching TRBD2. Trimming took 8 bases from V and 2 from J; bases not matched to a gene: 8. CDR1 is DFQATT, CDR2 SNEGSKA, per germline (reference sequence). The CDR3 extends over 13 amino acids. CDR3 DNA sequence: TGCAGTTCGAGACTAGCGACAACCTACGAGCAGTACTTC. The encoded protein is CSSRLATTYEQYF.

In its sample, this clonotype was seen many times. CDR3 protein: CASSAGQGWDEQFF. DNA for the CDR3: TGCGCCAGCAGCGCGGGACAGGGGTGGGATGAGCAGTTCTTC. The chain has TRBV5-1 and TRBJ2-1, with 10 positions matching TRBD1. The CDR3 has 14 amino acids. The V gene's germline CDR1 is SGHRS and CDR2 YFSETQ. V dropped 4 bases and J dropped 8; count of bases not matched to a gene: 6. The whole variable domain, filled in from reference TRBV5-1 and TRBJ2-1, reads KAGVTQTPRYLIKTRGQQVTLSCSPISGHRSVSWYQQTPGQGLQFLFEYFSETQRNKGNFPGRFSGRQFSNSRSEMNVSTLELGDSALYLCASSAGQGWDEQFFGPGTRLTVL.